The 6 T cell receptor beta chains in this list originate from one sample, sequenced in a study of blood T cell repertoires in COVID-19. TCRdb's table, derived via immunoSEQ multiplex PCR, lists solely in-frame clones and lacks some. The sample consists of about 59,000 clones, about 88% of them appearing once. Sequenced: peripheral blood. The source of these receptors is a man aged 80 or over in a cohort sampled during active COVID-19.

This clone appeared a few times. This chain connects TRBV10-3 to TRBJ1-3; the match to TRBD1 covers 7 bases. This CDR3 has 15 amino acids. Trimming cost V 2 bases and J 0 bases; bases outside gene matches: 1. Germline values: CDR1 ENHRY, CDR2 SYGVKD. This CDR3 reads CAISETGDSGNTIYF. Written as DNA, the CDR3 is TGTGCCATCAGTGAGACAGGGGACTCTGGAAACACCATATATTTT.

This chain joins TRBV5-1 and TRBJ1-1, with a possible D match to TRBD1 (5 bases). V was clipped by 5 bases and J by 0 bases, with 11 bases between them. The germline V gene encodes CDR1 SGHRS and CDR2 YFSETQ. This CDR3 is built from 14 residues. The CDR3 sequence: CASRVQGLNTEAFF. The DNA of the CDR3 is TGCGCCAGCAGAGTCCAGGGATTGAACACTGAAGCTTTCTTT.

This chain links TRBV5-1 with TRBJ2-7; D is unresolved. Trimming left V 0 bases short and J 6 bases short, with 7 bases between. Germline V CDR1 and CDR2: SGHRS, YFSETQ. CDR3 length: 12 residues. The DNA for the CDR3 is TGCGCCAGCAGCTTGGTTCGCGGCGAGCAGTACTTC. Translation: CASSLVRGEQYF. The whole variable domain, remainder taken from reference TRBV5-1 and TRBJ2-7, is KAGVTQTPRYLIKTRGQQVTLSCSPISGHRSVSWYQQTPGQGLQFLFEYFSETQRNKGNFPGRFSGRQFSNSRSEMNVSTLELGDSALYLCASSLVRGEQYFGPGTRLTVT.

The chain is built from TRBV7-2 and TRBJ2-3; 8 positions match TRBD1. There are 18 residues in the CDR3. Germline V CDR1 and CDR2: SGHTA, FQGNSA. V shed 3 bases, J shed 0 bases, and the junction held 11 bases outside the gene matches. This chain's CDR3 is CASSFRTTGDKSTDTQYF. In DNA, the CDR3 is TGTGCCAGCAGCTTCCGGACGACAGGGGACAAGAGCACAGATACGCAGTATTTT.

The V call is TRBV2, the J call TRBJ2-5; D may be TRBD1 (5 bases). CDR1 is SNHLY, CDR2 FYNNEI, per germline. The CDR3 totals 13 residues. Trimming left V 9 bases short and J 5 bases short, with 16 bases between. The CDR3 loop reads CASRPGNRETQYF. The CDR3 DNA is TGTGCCAGTCGGCCAGGGAATAGGGAGACCCAGTACTTC.

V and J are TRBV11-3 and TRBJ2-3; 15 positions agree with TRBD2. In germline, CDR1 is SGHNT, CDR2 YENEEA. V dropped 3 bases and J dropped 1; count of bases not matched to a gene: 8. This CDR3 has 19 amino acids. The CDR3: CASSFTGLAGGPGTDTQYF. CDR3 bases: TGTGCCAGCAGCTTCACAGGACTAGCGGGAGGGCCGGGCACAGATACGCAGTATTTT.